This T cell receptor beta chain is drawn from a study of T cell changes during pregnancy in multiple sclerosis. The repertoire was sequenced with immunoSEQ multiplex PCR; TCRdb's copy has only in-frame clones and lacks some. The sample consists of around 70,000 clones, roughly 92% of them appearing once. The V and J ends lost 0 bases and 7 bases respectively, with 17 bases between them. From germline, CDR1 is SGDLS and CDR2 YYNGEE. CDR3 length: 15 amino acids. This chain links TRBV9 with TRBJ2-7, with no clear D. Sample: peripheral blood, taken before pregnancy. This TCR was recovered from a female donor with multiple sclerosis, enrolled in a pregnancy study. CDR3 region: CASSVGGVSQVEQYF. CDR3 nucleotide sequence: TGTGCCAGCAGCGTAGGTGGAGTTTCTCAAGTGGAGCAGTACTTC.